A single sample is the source of the 25 T cell receptor beta chains below, sequenced in a study of liver allograft versus peripheral blood T cells (dated by TCRdb to the early 2020s). Looking at the study overall: The study compared the T cell receptor repertoires present in transplanted livers with the repertoires present in the peripheral blood of liver transplant recipients.

TCRdb names Illumina MiSeq as the instrument used. TCRdb cleaned the public reads at Q25 with fastp, built clones with MiXCR and kept in-frame beta chains. Here each entry gathers all rows of one CDR3 protein and keeps the most common genes and DNA. The sample records about 890 distinct CDR3 sequences, under 20% of which are singletons. The ten biggest clones cover more than 12% of the sample. All receptors derive from a human patient who had a liver transplant. Because of the transplant, the T cells may be the graft donor's rather than the patient's own.

This clonotype qualifies as medium-sized. The chain couples TRBV11-3 to TRBJ1-5; 9 bases fit TRBD1. J was trimmed by 6 bases and V by 0 bases; bases with no gene match: 3. Germline assignment: CDR1 SGHNT and CDR2 YENEEA. The CDR3 extends over 15 amino acids. The CDR3 loop is CASSLDGTGCQPQHF. The CDR3, as DNA: TGTGCCAGCAGCTTAGATGGGACAGGGTGTCAGCCCCAGCATTTT.

In its sample, this clonotype was seen once. CDR3 DNA sequence: TGTGCCAGTAGTATAGTAGGGGCCGGACAGGGCTATGGCTACACCTTC. Translated: CASSIVGAGQGYGYTF. This sequence joins TRBV19 and TRBJ1-2; the match to TRBD1 covers 8 bases. The CDR3 is 16 amino acids. From germline, CDR1 is LNHDA and CDR2 SQIVND (reference sequence). Unmatched junction bases numbered 8, after V lost 1 base and J lost 4 bases.

This chain joins TRBV5-1 and TRBJ2-3; 7 nucleotides align to TRBD2. The ends lost 4 bases at V and 0 bases at J; junction bases unmatched: 8. Germline values: CDR1 SGHRS, CDR2 YFSETQ. The CDR3 runs 16 residues. The CDR3 sequence: CASSLKAGTSTDTQYF. The CDR3 coding sequence is TGCGCCAGCAGCCTCAAAGCGGGGACCAGCACAGATACGCAGTATTTT. The complete variable domain, with remaining parts taken from reference TRBV5-1 and TRBJ2-3, reads KAGVTQTPRYLIKTRGQQVTLSCSPISGHRSVSWYQQTPGQGLQFLFEYFSETQRNKGNFPGRFSGRQFSNSRSEMNVSTLELGDSALYLCASSLKAGTSTDTQYFGPGTRLTVL.

This clonotype ranks as medium-sized. V usage is TRBV12-3 or TRBV12-4 and J usage is TRBJ2-7, with D uncertain. Trimming removed 4 bases from V and 0 bases from J, with 10 bases in between. CDR3 size: 14 residues. In DNA, the CDR3 is TGTGCCAGCAGTTCGGTACCCCACTCCTACGAGCAGTACTTC. Its protein is CASSSVPHSYEQYF.

This clonotype is medium-sized. The chain links TRBV12-3 or TRBV12-4 to TRBJ2-1; 12 nucleotides agree with TRBD2. This CDR3 has 20 residues. V lost 6 bases and J lost 0; bases outside the gene matches: 15. The CDR3 DNA is TGTGCCAGCAGCTTTAGACTAGCGGGAGTGATCCGGGACTCCTACAATGAGCAGTTCTTC. It yields the protein CASSFRLAGVIRDSYNEQFF.

The chain carries TRBV28 and TRBJ1-2, with a tentative D call TRBD1 (6 bases). Germline CDR1 MDHEN, CDR2 SYDVKM. CDR3 length: 14 amino acids. Deletions cut 3 bases from V and 2 bases from J, with 10 bases between. The CDR3 here is CASSLPQGNYGYTF. The CDR3 bases are TGTGCCAGCAGTTTGCCACAGGGCAACTATGGCTACACCTTC.

In its sample, this clonotype ranks as medium-sized. This chain joins TRBV20-1 and TRBJ1-2, with D possibly being TRBD1 (6 bases). The CDR3 has 15 residues. V lost 3 bases and J 0 bases, leaving 14 bases between the germline ends. Germline V CDR1 and CDR2: DFQATT, SNEGSKA (reference sequence). The CDR3 sequence: CSASPAGTTNYGYTF. DNA for the CDR3: TGCAGTGCTAGTCCGGCCGGGACAACTAACTATGGCTACACCTTC.

This clonotype is labeled large. The chain joins TRBV6-5 to TRBJ1-2, with D tentatively TRBD1 (5 bases). Trimming cost V 6 bases and J 8 bases, with 16 bases left between them. The CDR3 contains 13 residues. Per the germline V gene, CDR1 is MNHEY and CDR2 is SVGAGI. CDR3 DNA sequence: TGTGCCAGCAGCCGAGGGACGCTACTCGGCTACACCTTC. The encoded protein is CASSRGTLLGYTF.

This clonotype ranks as large. This chain joins TRBV6-2 or TRBV6-3 and TRBJ2-2; a weak D match, TRBD2 (5 bases). Germline V gene data show CDR1 as MNHEY and CDR2 as SVGEGT. This CDR3 is 12 amino acids long. Deletions cut 11 bases from V and 7 bases from J, with 14 bases between. CDR3 coding DNA: TGTGCCGGAGCGGACTCTTACGGGGAGCTGTTTTTT. It is translated as CAGADSYGELFF.

By share, this clonotype counts as large (0.1 to 1%). The CDR3 DNA sequence: TGTGCCAGCAGGGGGCGAGGGAAAAGGGAGCTGTTTTTT. Translating it yields CASRGRGKRELFF. The chain couples TRBV6-2 or TRBV6-3 to TRBJ2-2, with D possibly called TRBD1 or TRBD2 (5 bases each). This CDR3 comprises 13 residues. Trimming cost V 6 bases and J 9 bases, with 14 bases left between them. Looked up from germline, CDR1 is MNHEY and CDR2 is SVGEGT.

This clonotype came up a few times. The chain employs TRBV3-1 and TRBJ1-6; D gene uncertain. Looked up from germline, CDR1 is LGHDT and CDR2 is YNNKEL (reference sequence). This CDR3 is built from 11 residues. Trimming shortened V by 11 bases and J by 10 bases, and 12 bases separated the two germline ends. In nucleotides, the CDR3 is TGTGCCTCCGGAGAGGGCTCACCCCTCCACTTT. Translation gives CASGEGSPLHF.

Relative to its sample, this clonotype is medium-sized. The CDR3 bases are TGCAGTGCTAGAGATCAAGTAGCGGGCTCCTACAATGAGCAGTTCTTC. This codes for CSARDQVAGSYNEQFF. This chain links TRBV20-1 with TRBJ2-1, with TRBD2 matching 7 bases. Germline assignment: CDR1 DFQATT and CDR2 SNEGSKA (reference sequence). The CDR3 spans 16 residues. V gave up 0 bases and J gave up 0 bases; unmatched junction bases: 5.

This clonotype is large within its sample. The V gene is TRBV29-1, the J gene TRBJ2-1; 12 positions agree with TRBD2. The CDR3 covers 14 residues. V lost 8 bases, J lost 7 bases, and 9 bases stayed unmatched. Looked up from germline, CDR1 is SQVTM and CDR2 is ANQGSEA. The CDR3 loop reads CSILGLAGLNEQFF. The CDR3 DNA reads as TGCAGCATTCTTGGACTAGCGGGATTAAATGAGCAGTTCTTC.

This sequence joins TRBV7-3 and TRBJ2-7; the D gene is possibly TRBD1 (6 bases). CDR1 and CDR2 from the germline V gene are SGHTA and FQGTGA. V was clipped by 5 bases and J by 1 base, with 12 bases between them. The CDR3 has 14 residues. The CDR3 sequence: CASSPMDSSYEQYF. In nucleotides, the CDR3 is TGTGCCAGCAGCCCCATGGACAGTTCCTACGAGCAGTACTTC. The complete variable domain, with remaining parts taken from reference TRBV7-3 and TRBJ2-7, reads GAGVSQTPSNKVTEKGKYVELRCDPISGHTALYWYRQSLGQGPEFLIYFQGTGAADDSGLPNDRFFAVRPEGSVSTLKIQRTERGDSAVYLCASSPMDSSYEQYFGPGTRLTVT.

This clonotype is medium-sized by share. The genes are TRBV3-2 and TRBJ2-6; TRBD1 is the table's D call, not checked against the DNA. TRBV3-2 is classified as a pseudogene. This CDR3 region has 19 residues. In nucleotides, the CDR3 is TGTGCCAGCAGCCAAGATGGATCCGGGACAGGGCCCGGGGCCAACGTCCTGACTTTC. This sequence encodes CASSQDGSGTGPGANVLTF.

By its share, this clonotype is medium-sized. Germline and junction disagree at one end, which may indicate a read error. The chain couples TRBV27 to TRBJ2-1; D gene ambiguous. Looked up from germline, CDR1 is MNHEY and CDR2 is SMNVEV (reference sequence). CDR3 size: 16 residues. The chain's CDR3 is CANSASRWGSYNEQFF. The DNA for the CDR3 is TGTGCCAACAGTGCATCCCGGTGGGGTTCCTACAATGAGCAGTTCTTC.

By share, this clonotype ranks as medium-sized. The chain's CDR3 is CAISRTHQSNSNQPQHF. Written as DNA, the CDR3 is TGTGCCATCAGCAGAACTCACCAAAGCAATAGCAATCAGCCCCAGCATTTT. The chain links TRBV10-3 to TRBJ1-5, with D uncertain. Trimming stripped 6 bases from V and 0 bases from J, with 18 bases between. The CDR3 has 17 amino acids. Germline V CDR1 and CDR2: ENHRY, SYGVKD.

In its sample, this clonotype was seen a few times. The V gene is TRBV7-2, the J gene TRBJ1-1; the D gene is possibly TRBD1 (5 bases). The CDR3 sequence is 15 residues long. CDR1 is SGHTA, CDR2 FQGNSA, per germline. Between the trimmed V and J ends, which lost 4 bases and 0 bases, there was a span of 12 bases. CDR3 in DNA: TGTGCCAGCAGCTCCCGACAGTCCATGAACACTGAAGCTTTCTTT. Translation gives CASSSRQSMNTEAFF.

This clonotype rates as large. This sequence joins TRBV7-2 and TRBJ2-7, with unresolved D. The ends were cut back, 5 bases at V and 7 bases at J, with 9 bases in the middle. This CDR3 is built from 11 residues. The germline CDR1 and CDR2 sequences are SGHTA and FQGNSA. CDR3 bases: TGTGCCAGCAGCGTAGGCTCGGAGCAGTACTTC. Encoded protein: CASSVGSEQYF.

Relative to its sample, this clonotype is medium-sized (0.01 to 0.1%). This chain connects TRBV5-6 to TRBJ1-3, with D tentatively TRBD1 (5 bases). This CDR3 is 15 amino acids long. V was clipped by 0 bases and J by 4 bases, with 11 bases between them. The germline V gene has CDR1 SGHDT and CDR2 YYEEEE. Written as DNA, the CDR3 is TGTGCCAGCAGCTTGGTCGGGGGTAAGGGAAACACCATATATTTT. The encoded protein is CASSLVGGKGNTIYF.

The chain recombines TRBV10-3 with TRBJ2-5; D may be TRBD1 (5 bases). The CDR3 contains 12 residues. Germline values: CDR1 ENHRY, CDR2 SYGVKD. V was shortened by 7 bases and J by 3 bases, with 9 bases between the two germline ends. CDR3 bases: TGTGCCATCATGGGGCTCGAAGAGACCCAGTACTTC. This sequence encodes CAIMGLEETQYF.

Only one count was recorded for this clonotype. A far larger clone is one nucleotide away, so this likely arose from a read error. V is TRBV7-9 and J is TRBJ1-2; 7 nucleotides line up with TRBD1. From germline, CDR1 is SEHNR and CDR2 FQNEAQ (reference sequence). The CDR3 runs 14 residues. CDR3 nucleotide sequence: TGTGTCAGCAGCCCCGGGACAGCTCCTTATGGCTACACCTTC. Translated, it gives CVSSPGTAPYGYTF. Together with reference TRBV7-9 and TRBJ1-2, the CDR3 gives the full variable domain: DTGVSQNPRHKITKRGQNVTFRCDPISEHNRLYWYRQTLGQGPEFLTYFQNEAQLEKSRLLSDRFSAERPKGSFSTLEIQRTEQGDSAMYLCVSSPGTAPYGYTFGSGTRLTVV.

By share, this clonotype counts as medium-sized (0.01 to 0.1%). The rearrangement links TRBV20-1 to TRBJ2-5; 10 bases match TRBD1. The CDR3 spans 15 residues. The ends lost 0 bases at V and 4 bases at J; junction bases unmatched: 5. Germline CDR1 and CDR2: DFQATT and SNEGSKA (reference sequence). DNA of the CDR3: TGCAGTGCTAGAGATTTGGACAGGGGGAGAGAGACCCAGTACTTC. Its translation is CSARDLDRGRETQYF.

This clonotype is labeled as medium-sized. The chain is built from TRBV5-5 and TRBJ1-3; D is undetermined. Trimming took 1 base from V and 0 from J, leaving 11 bases between them. Germline CDR1 is SGHKS and CDR2 is YYEKEE (reference sequence). The CDR3 is 16 amino acids. The CDR3 region has the DNA TGTGCCAGCAGCTTGTTGCAGTCGAGCTCTGGAAACACCATATATTTT. Encoded protein: CASSLLQSSSGNTIYF.

By its share, this clonotype is medium-sized. This chain joins TRBV6-6 and TRBJ2-5; D ambiguous. Between the trimmed V and J ends, which lost 1 base and 5 bases, there was a span of 8 bases. The germline gives CDR1 MNHNY, CDR2 SVGAGI (reference sequence). This CDR3 is 13 amino acids long. The CDR3 loop reads CASSYYTDETQYF. For the CDR3, the DNA is TGTGCCAGCAGTTACTATACTGATGAGACCCAGTACTTC.